These T cell receptor beta chains were read from a single sample in a study of T-cell memory formation after mild COVID-19. TCRdb recomputed calls from the 5' RACE reads with MiXCR, one row per CDR3 protein. The sample lists around 320,000 distinct CDR3 sequences, 13% to 15% occurring once. The material sequenced was PBMCs or a T cell subset sorted from them (not recorded which). These receptors came from a man in his late teens or twenties who had mild COVID-19 (a few samples of this study predate the infection). Cell type and time point are not known. Each CDR3 is given with its conserved first and last residue. A D gene is named only where the DNA matches it firmly. Only some rows state a clone size, as once, few, many or a class for expanded clones.

clone size: few; D gene: -; V gene: TRBV4-1; J gene: TRBJ1-1; CDR3 DNA: TGCGCCAGCAGCCTCAGGGAAACTGAAACGCCTGAAGCTTTCTTT; CDR3 protein: CASSLRETETPEAFF
clone size: -; D gene: TRBD1; V gene: TRBV10-3; J gene: TRBJ1-2; CDR3 DNA: TGTGCCATCAGCTTGGACAGGGATGGCGATGGCTACACCTTC; CDR3 protein: CAISLDRDGDGYTF
clone size: few; D gene: -; V gene: TRBV6-2/TRBV6-3; J gene: TRBJ1-1; CDR3 DNA: TGTGCCAGCAGTATCCGGGGGGCGGGGCTGGACACTGAAGCTTTCTTT; CDR3 protein: CASSIRGAGLDTEAFF
clone size: many; D gene: -; V gene: TRBV6-5; J gene: TRBJ1-1; CDR3 DNA: TGTGCCAGCAGTTACTCGCGGACATTGAACACTGAAGCTTTCTTT; CDR3 protein: CASSYSRTLNTEAFF
clone size: -; D gene: -; V gene: TRBV12-3/TRBV12-4; J gene: TRBJ2-3; CDR3 DNA: TGTGCCAGCAGTTTTTCCAGGTGGGGTAGCGGAAGCACAGATACGCAGTATTTT; CDR3 protein: CASSFSRWGSGSTDTQYF
clone size: few; D gene: TRBD1; V gene: TRBV29-1; J gene: TRBJ2-1; CDR3 DNA: TGCAGCGTTGCGGGACAGGGGGCGAGTGAGCAGTTCTTC; CDR3 protein: CSVAGQGASEQFF
clone size: -; D gene: -; V gene: TRBV3-1; J gene: TRBJ1-4; CDR3 DNA: TGTGCCAGCAGCCCGGGACGGACGACAACAAATGAAAAACTGTTTTTT; CDR3 protein: CASSPGRTTTNEKLFF
clone size: -; D gene: -; V gene: TRBV7-6; J gene: TRBJ2-1; CDR3 DNA: TGTGCCAGCAGCCCAGGGGTAGGGTCGAATGAGCAGTTCTTC; CDR3 protein: CASSPGVGSNEQFF
clone size: -; D gene: -; V gene: TRBV5-1; J gene: TRBJ2-5; CDR3 DNA: TGCGCCAGCAGCTTTTTTGGGGCGGAAGAGACCCAGTACTTC; CDR3 protein: CASSFFGAEETQYF
clone size: -; D gene: -; V gene: TRBV6-5; J gene: TRBJ1-4; CDR3 DNA: TGTGCCAGCAGGGAGGGTATGGCTAATGAAAAACTGTTTTTT; CDR3 protein: CASREGMANEKLFF
clone size: -; D gene: TRBD1; V gene: TRBV4-2; J gene: TRBJ1-5; CDR3 DNA: TGTGCCAGCAGCAACCGGGACAGGGCCGGGGGACACGATAGCAATCAGCCCCAGCATTTT; CDR3 protein: CASSNRDRAGGHDSNQPQHF
clone size: few; D gene: -; V gene: TRBV7-2; J gene: TRBJ1-6; CDR3 DNA: TGTGCCAGCAGCCCTCGACAGCCCTCATATAATTCACCCCTCCACTTT; CDR3 protein: CASSPRQPSYNSPLHF
clone size: many; D gene: TRBD2; V gene: TRBV20-1; J gene: TRBJ2-3; CDR3 DNA: TGCAGTGCTGGGACTAGCGGGGGGGCGGGGACAGATACGCAGTATTTT; CDR3 protein: CSAGTSGGAGTDTQYF
clone size: -; D gene: -; V gene: TRBV20-1; J gene: TRBJ2-5; CDR3 DNA: TGCAGTCCCCGACGGGGCGAGACCCAGTACTTC; CDR3 protein: CSPRRGETQYF
clone size: few; D gene: -; V gene: TRBV6-6; J gene: TRBJ2-7; CDR3 DNA: TGTGCCAGCAGTTACACCCCCGGGACGGCGAACTACGAGCAGTACTTC; CDR3 protein: CASSYTPGTANYEQYF
clone size: few; D gene: -; V gene: TRBV4-3; J gene: TRBJ1-2; CDR3 DNA: TGCGCCAGCAGCCAAGATGAGGGTGGTGATGGCTACACCTTC; CDR3 protein: CASSQDEGGDGYTF
clone size: many; D gene: TRBD1; V gene: TRBV6-2/TRBV6-3; J gene: TRBJ1-1; CDR3 DNA: TGTGCCAGCAGTCCCCGGACAGGGCCAAGTCAGGGTGAAGCTTTCTTT; CDR3 protein: CASSPRTGPSQGEAFF
clone size: few; D gene: -; V gene: TRBV27; J gene: TRBJ2-5; CDR3 DNA: TGTGCCAGCAGTTTAGATGGGAACCTGGAGACCCAGTACTTC; CDR3 protein: CASSLDGNLETQYF
clone size: few; D gene: -; V gene: TRBV14; J gene: TRBJ2-2; CDR3 DNA: TGTGCCAGCAGCCAAAGAACAATTGGGTTAACCGGGGAGCTGTTTTTT; CDR3 protein: CASSQRTIGLTGELFF
clone size: few; D gene: -; V gene: TRBV5-1; J gene: TRBJ2-4; CDR3 DNA: TGCGCCAGCAGCATCCGGGGCATTCAGTACTTC; CDR3 protein: CASSIRGIQYF
clone size: many; D gene: -; V gene: TRBV7-2; J gene: TRBJ2-7; CDR3 DNA: TGTGCCAGCAGAGGACCGAGCTCCTACGAGCAGTACTTC; CDR3 protein: CASRGPSSYEQYF
clone size: few; D gene: -; V gene: TRBV5-1; J gene: TRBJ1-2; CDR3 DNA: TGCGCCAGCAGCCCGGCGCCCCAGGACGGCAGCTACACCTTC; CDR3 protein: CASSPAPQDGSYTF
clone size: many; D gene: -; V gene: TRBV5-5; J gene: TRBJ2-5; CDR3 DNA: TGTGCCAGCAGCTTCCAGGCAGGGGAGACCCAGTACTTC; CDR3 protein: CASSFQAGETQYF
clone size: -; D gene: -; V gene: TRBV10-2; J gene: TRBJ2-7; CDR3 DNA: TGCGCCAGCCGGTTTATTGGGGGTAGCGAGCAGTACTTC; CDR3 protein: CASRFIGGSEQYF
clone size: -; D gene: -; V gene: TRBV6-2/TRBV6-3; J gene: TRBJ2-5; CDR3 DNA: TGTGCCAGCAGTTCTAGTGGGGGTCGTCGGACCCAGTACTTC; CDR3 protein: CASSSSGGRRTQYF
clone size: few; D gene: -; V gene: TRBV7-9; J gene: TRBJ2-7; CDR3 DNA: TGTGCCAGCAGCCAGATGGCGGGGTCTCACGAGCAGTACTTC; CDR3 protein: CASSQMAGSHEQYF
clone size: -; D gene: -; V gene: TRBV29-1; J gene: TRBJ2-1; CDR3 DNA: TGCAGCGTCGGCCGGGGCGGGGATGAGCAGTTCTTC; CDR3 protein: CSVGRGGDEQFF
clone size: -; D gene: -; V gene: TRBV20-1; J gene: TRBJ1-4; CDR3 DNA: TGCAGTGCTCTAAGACAAGAGGAAAAACTGTTTTTT; CDR3 protein: CSALRQEEKLFF
clone size: many; D gene: TRBD2; V gene: TRBV11-2; J gene: TRBJ2-5; CDR3 DNA: TGTGCCAGCAGCCCGGGACTAGCGGGGCAAGAGACCCAGTACTTC; CDR3 protein: CASSPGLAGQETQYF
clone size: few; D gene: -; V gene: TRBV3-1; J gene: TRBJ2-5; CDR3 DNA: TGTGCCAGCAGCCGGTGGGAGACCCAGTACTTC; CDR3 protein: CASSRWETQYF
clone size: few; D gene: -; V gene: TRBV7-9; J gene: TRBJ1-1; CDR3 DNA: TGTGCCAGCAGCTTATTCGGGGACACTGAAGCTTTCTTT; CDR3 protein: CASSLFGDTEAFF
clone size: few; D gene: -; V gene: TRBV20-1; J gene: TRBJ2-2; CDR3 DNA: TGCAGTGCTATTTGGGGAGGTGGCGGGGAGCTGTTTTTT; CDR3 protein: CSAIWGGGGELFF
clone size: -; D gene: TRBD1; V gene: TRBV19; J gene: TRBJ1-2; CDR3 DNA: TGTGCCAGTAGTAGGACAGGGGCTAACTATGGCTACACCTTC; CDR3 protein: CASSRTGANYGYTF
clone size: many; D gene: -; V gene: TRBV6-5; J gene: TRBJ1-5; CDR3 DNA: TGTGCCAGCAGTTACTCGAGCAGCTTCAATCAGCCCCAGCATTTT; CDR3 protein: CASSYSSSFNQPQHF
clone size: -; D gene: -; V gene: TRBV12-3/TRBV12-4; J gene: TRBJ1-2; CDR3 DNA: TGTGCCAGCAGCCACGGTGAATCTCTTGGCTACACCTTC; CDR3 protein: CASSHGESLGYTF
clone size: -; D gene: TRBD1; V gene: TRBV30; J gene: TRBJ1-5; CDR3 DNA: TGTGCCTCCTCACCACAGGGGGGCCCTAATCAGCCCCAGCATTTT; CDR3 protein: CASSPQGGPNQPQHF
clone size: few; D gene: -; V gene: TRBV18; J gene: TRBJ1-5; CDR3 DNA: TGTGCCAGCTCACATGAGGACCATCAGCCCCAGCATTTT; CDR3 protein: CASSHEDHQPQHF
clone size: -; D gene: -; V gene: TRBV18; J gene: TRBJ1-4; CDR3 DNA: TGTGCCAGCTCACTAGCCAGGGGCGACTTTAATGAAAAACTGTTTTTT; CDR3 protein: CASSLARGDFNEKLFF
clone size: -; D gene: -; V gene: TRBV4-1; J gene: TRBJ1-2; CDR3 DNA: TGCGCCAGCAGCCAAGATCGGACAGCTTATGGCTACACCTTC; CDR3 protein: CASSQDRTAYGYTF
clone size: few; D gene: -; V gene: TRBV11-2; J gene: TRBJ1-6; CDR3 DNA: TGTGCCAGCAGCTTAGGACAGAGCTCCTATAATTCACCCCTCCACTTT; CDR3 protein: CASSLGQSSYNSPLHF
clone size: many; D gene: -; V gene: TRBV5-1; J gene: TRBJ1-2; CDR3 DNA: TGCGCCAGCAGCTTGGTCCCAGGGAACTATGGCTACACCTTC; CDR3 protein: CASSLVPGNYGYTF
clone size: many; D gene: TRBD1; V gene: TRBV4-3; J gene: TRBJ2-2; CDR3 DNA: TGCGCCAGCAGCCCAGCCGGGACAGGGACCGGGGAGCTGTTTTTT; CDR3 protein: CASSPAGTGTGELFF
clone size: -; D gene: -; V gene: TRBV7-9; J gene: TRBJ2-1; CDR3 DNA: TGTGCCAGCAGCTTAGAAGGACCGAGGGATGAGCAGTTCTTC; CDR3 protein: CASSLEGPRDEQFF
clone size: -; D gene: -; V gene: TRBV10-3; J gene: TRBJ1-1; CDR3 DNA: TGTGCCATCAGTGAGCAAATGAACACTGAAGCTTTCTTT; CDR3 protein: CAISEQMNTEAFF
clone size: -; D gene: -; V gene: TRBV6-6; J gene: TRBJ1-6; CDR3 DNA: TGTGCCAGCAGCCCCTCGGGGCAGACGAGCTCCTATAATTCACCCCTCCACTTT; CDR3 protein: CASSPSGQTSSYNSPLHF
clone size: -; D gene: -; V gene: TRBV2; J gene: TRBJ2-2; CDR3 DNA: TGTGCCAGCAGACGGATTTCTCCCAACACCGGGGAGCTGTTTTTT; CDR3 protein: CASRRISPNTGELFF
clone size: few; D gene: -; V gene: TRBV7-8; J gene: TRBJ2-1; CDR3 DNA: TGTGCCAGCAGCTTTATAGGGGCTCAGGAGCAGTTCTTC; CDR3 protein: CASSFIGAQEQFF
clone size: -; D gene: -; V gene: TRBV20-1; J gene: TRBJ2-3; CDR3 DNA: TGCAGTGCTACACAGGGCGATTCGGGCACAGATACGCAGTATTTT; CDR3 protein: CSATQGDSGTDTQYF
clone size: -; D gene: -; V gene: TRBV20-1; J gene: TRBJ1-1; CDR3 DNA: TGCAGTGCTAGAGTTGGCGGGGAGAACACTGAAGCTTTCTTT; CDR3 protein: CSARVGGENTEAFF
clone size: many; D gene: -; V gene: TRBV7-2; J gene: TRBJ2-3; CDR3 DNA: TGTGCCAGCAGCCTCTACACAGATACGCAGTATTTT; CDR3 protein: CASSLYTDTQYF
clone size: -; D gene: TRBD2; V gene: TRBV20-1; J gene: TRBJ2-3; CDR3 DNA: TGCAGTGCTAGAGCCGGGACTAGCGGGGGGACTGATACGCAGTATTTT; CDR3 protein: CSARAGTSGGTDTQYF
clone size: few; D gene: -; V gene: TRBV7-2; J gene: TRBJ2-1; CDR3 DNA: TGTGCCAGCAGCCTAGCCGGGGGCGCCTACAATGAGCAGTTCTTC; CDR3 protein: CASSLAGGAYNEQFF
clone size: few; D gene: TRBD2; V gene: TRBV7-6; J gene: TRBJ2-3; CDR3 DNA: TGTGCCAGACCCGGGGGGGCCCTTCCAGATACGCAGTATTTT; CDR3 protein: CARPGGALPDTQYF
clone size: -; D gene: TRBD2; V gene: TRBV6-2/TRBV6-3; J gene: TRBJ2-3; CDR3 DNA: TGTGCCAGCAGTTACGGAGCGGGGGGGCCTTCAGATACGCAGTATTTT; CDR3 protein: CASSYGAGGPSDTQYF